This TCR beta chain came from a study of tumor-infiltrating lymphocytes in primary liver carcinoma. Study in general: In every tissue type, samples returned a similar yield of roughly 3.5 to 8 million productive TCRbeta reads. Study-wide findings and caveats: The study found tumor-adjacent and tumor-blood pairs overlapped less than tumor region pairs. About 7.5-25% of top clones, no more, were shared by all five regions.

Researchers generated TCR beta cDNA from 500 to 600 ng of total RNA, relying on a constant-region primer. Slightly modified ARM-PCR served as the procedure for the TCR beta libraries. These libraries came from three rounds of nested multiplex PCR. Use of TRBV1-TRBV30 forward primers with a C-beta reverse primer characterized the first two PCR rounds, which lasted ten to eleven cycles each. TCRdb passed the multiplex PCR reads through MiXCR, listing each CDR3 protein once. Of 90,000 to 100,000 distinct CDR3 sequences listed, roughly 69% are singletons. This clonotype was picked up many times. Its antigen is unidentified. Each 20-30 mg portion of unsorted bulk tissue served as the source for co-extraction of RNA and DNA. The V gene's germline CDR1 is MNHEY and CDR2 SVGAGI. CDR3 length equals 16 residues. Trimming took 5 bases from V and 0 from J, leaving 14 bases between them.

The chain is built from TRBV6-5 and TRBJ2-1; D might be TRBD1 (5 bases). The TCR originated in a woman aged 60-75 years with primary liver carcinoma and hepatitis B virus infection. Input material: liver tumor tissue from sampling region 5. Stated subset: tumor region T5, tumor centre. Here the CDR3 reads CASSARTLYSYNEQFF. Here the CDR3 DNA reads TGTGCCAGCAGTGCCCGGACACTATACTCCTACAATGAGCAGTTCTTC.